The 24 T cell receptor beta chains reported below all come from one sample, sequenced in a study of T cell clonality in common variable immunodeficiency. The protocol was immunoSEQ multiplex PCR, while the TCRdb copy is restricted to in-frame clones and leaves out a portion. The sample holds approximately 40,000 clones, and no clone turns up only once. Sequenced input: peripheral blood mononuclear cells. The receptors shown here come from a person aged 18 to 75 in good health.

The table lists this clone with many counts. The sequenced part of the CDR3 DNA is TGTGCCAGCAGTTTATTAAACACAGATACG. The encoded protein is CASSLLNTDT. The full CDR3 sequence reads CASSLLNTDTQYF. The chain has TRBV27 and TRBJ2-3; no definite D call. The missing CDR3 end, 3 residues past where the read stops, is filled in from the germline J gene. Germline V gives CDR1 MNHEY, CDR2 SMNVEV (reference sequence). This CDR3 has 13 residues. Trimming took off 1 base at V and 2 bases at J, with 4 bases between the two ends.

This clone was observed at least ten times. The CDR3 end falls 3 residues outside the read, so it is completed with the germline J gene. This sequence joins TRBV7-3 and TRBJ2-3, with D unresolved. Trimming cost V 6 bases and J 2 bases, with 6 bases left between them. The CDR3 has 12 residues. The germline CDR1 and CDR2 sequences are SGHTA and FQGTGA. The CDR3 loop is CASRGPTDTQYF. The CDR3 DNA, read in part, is TGTGCCAGCAGAGGCCCCACAGATACG.

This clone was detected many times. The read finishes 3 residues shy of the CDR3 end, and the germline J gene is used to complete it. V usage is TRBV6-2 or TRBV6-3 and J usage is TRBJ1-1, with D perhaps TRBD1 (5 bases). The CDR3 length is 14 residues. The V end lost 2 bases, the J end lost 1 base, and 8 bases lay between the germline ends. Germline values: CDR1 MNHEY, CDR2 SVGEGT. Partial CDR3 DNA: TGTGCCAGCAGTTACGGGGCAAAGAACACTGAA. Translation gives CASSYGAKNTE. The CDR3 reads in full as CASSYGAKNTEAFF.

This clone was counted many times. The DNA read from the CDR3 is TGCGCCAGCAGCTTGGCCCAGGGGTCGGGGGAGACC. Translated, it gives CASSLAQGSGET. The entire CDR3 protein reads CASSLAQGSGETQYF. The rearrangement links TRBV5-1 to TRBJ2-5, with D possibly TRBD1 on 6 matching bases. The read ends 3 residues shy of where the CDR3 ends; the end is completed using the germline J gene. The CDR3 runs 15 residues. Germline values: CDR1 SGHRS, CDR2 YFSETQ. The V end lost 0 bases, the J end lost 5 bases, and 14 bases lay between the germline ends.

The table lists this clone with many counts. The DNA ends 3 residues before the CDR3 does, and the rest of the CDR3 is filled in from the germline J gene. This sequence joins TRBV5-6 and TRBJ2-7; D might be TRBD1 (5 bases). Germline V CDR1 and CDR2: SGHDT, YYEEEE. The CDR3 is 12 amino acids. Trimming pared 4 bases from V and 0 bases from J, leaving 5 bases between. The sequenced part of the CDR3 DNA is TGTGCCAGCAGCAGGGGCTCCTACGAG. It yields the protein CASSRGSYE. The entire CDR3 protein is CASSRGSYEQYF.

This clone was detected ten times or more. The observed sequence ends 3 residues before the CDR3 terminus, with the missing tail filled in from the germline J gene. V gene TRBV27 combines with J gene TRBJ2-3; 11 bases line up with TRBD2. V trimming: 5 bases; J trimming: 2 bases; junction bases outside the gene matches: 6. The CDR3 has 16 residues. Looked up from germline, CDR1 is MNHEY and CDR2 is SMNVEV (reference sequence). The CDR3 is CASSILAGGLTDTQYF. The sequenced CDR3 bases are TGTGCCAGCAGTATCCTAGCGGGAGGCCTCACAGATACG.

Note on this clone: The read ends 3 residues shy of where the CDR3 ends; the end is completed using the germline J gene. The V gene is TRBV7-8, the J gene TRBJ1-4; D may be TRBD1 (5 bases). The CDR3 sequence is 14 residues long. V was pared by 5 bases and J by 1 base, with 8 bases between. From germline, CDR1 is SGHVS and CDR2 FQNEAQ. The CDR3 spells CASSTTETNEKLFF. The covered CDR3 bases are TGTGCCAGCAGCACGACAGAAACTAATGAAAAA.

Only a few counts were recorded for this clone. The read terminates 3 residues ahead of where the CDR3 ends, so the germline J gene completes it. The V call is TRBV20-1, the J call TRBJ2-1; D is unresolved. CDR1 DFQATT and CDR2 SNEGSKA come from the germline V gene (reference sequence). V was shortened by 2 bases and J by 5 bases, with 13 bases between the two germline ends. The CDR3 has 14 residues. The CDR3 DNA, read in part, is TGCAGTGCTAGAACTCCCAGTACAGACAATGAG. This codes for CSARTPSTDNE. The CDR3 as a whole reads CSARTPSTDNEQFF.

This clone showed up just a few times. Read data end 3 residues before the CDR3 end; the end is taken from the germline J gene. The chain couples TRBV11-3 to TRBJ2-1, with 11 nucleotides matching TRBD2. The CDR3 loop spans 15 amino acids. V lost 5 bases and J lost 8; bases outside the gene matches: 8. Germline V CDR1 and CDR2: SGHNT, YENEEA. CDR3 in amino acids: CASSHRLAGPHEQFF. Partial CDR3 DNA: TGTGCCAGCAGCCACCGACTAGCGGGGCCGCATGAG.

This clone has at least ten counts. The sequenced CDR3 bases are TGCAGTGCCGAAACCTCAGGGATTAGCACAGATACG. Encoded protein: CSAETSGISTDT. The whole CDR3 reads CSAETSGISTDTQYF. The rearrangement uses TRBV20-1 and TRBJ2-3, with TRBD1 as a possible D gene (5 bases). The read ends 3 residues shy of where the CDR3 ends; the end is completed using the germline J gene. The ends were cut back, 6 bases at V and 0 bases at J, with 16 bases in the middle. This CDR3 contains 15 residues. Germline CDR1 DFQATT, CDR2 SNEGSKA (reference sequence).

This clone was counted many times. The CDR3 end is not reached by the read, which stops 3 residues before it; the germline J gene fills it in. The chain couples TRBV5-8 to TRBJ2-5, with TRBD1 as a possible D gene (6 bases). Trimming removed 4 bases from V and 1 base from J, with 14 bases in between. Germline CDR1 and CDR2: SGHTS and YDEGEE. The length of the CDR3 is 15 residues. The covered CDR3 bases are TGTGCCAGCAGCCCCGGACAGCGGTTCCAAGAGACC. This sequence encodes CASSPGQRFQET. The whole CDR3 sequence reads CASSPGQRFQETQYF.

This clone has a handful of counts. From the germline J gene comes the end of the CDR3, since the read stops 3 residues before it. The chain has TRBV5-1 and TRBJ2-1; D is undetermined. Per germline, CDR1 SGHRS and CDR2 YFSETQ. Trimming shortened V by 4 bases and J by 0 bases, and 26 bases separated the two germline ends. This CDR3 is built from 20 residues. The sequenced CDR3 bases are TGCGCCAGCAGCCCAAAGATTCTGCCGTCCTTTACCAGCTCCTACAATGAG. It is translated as CASSPKILPSFTSSYNE. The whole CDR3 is CASSPKILPSFTSSYNEQFF.

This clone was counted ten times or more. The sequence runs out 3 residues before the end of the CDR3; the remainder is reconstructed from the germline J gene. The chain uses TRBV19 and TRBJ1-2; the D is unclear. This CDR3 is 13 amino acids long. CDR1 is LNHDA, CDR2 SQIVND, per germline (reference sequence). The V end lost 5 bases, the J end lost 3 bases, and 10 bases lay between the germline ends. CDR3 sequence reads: CASSLTDHYGYTF. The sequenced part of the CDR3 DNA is TGTGCCAGTAGTCTAACAGATCACTATGGC. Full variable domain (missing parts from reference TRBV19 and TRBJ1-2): DGGITQSPKYLFRKEGQNVTLSCEQNLNHDAMYWYRQDPGQGLRLIYYSQIVNDFQKGDIAEGYSVSREKKESFPLTVTSAQKNPTAFYLCASSLTDHYGYTFGSGTRLTVV.

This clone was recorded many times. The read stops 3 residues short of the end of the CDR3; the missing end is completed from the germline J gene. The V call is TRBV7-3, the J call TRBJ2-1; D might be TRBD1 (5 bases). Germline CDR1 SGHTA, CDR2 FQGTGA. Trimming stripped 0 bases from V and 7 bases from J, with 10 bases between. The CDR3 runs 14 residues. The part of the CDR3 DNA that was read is TGTGCCAGCAGCTTAACGGCCCCAGGGAATGAG. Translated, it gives CASSLTAPGNE. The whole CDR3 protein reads CASSLTAPGNEQFF.

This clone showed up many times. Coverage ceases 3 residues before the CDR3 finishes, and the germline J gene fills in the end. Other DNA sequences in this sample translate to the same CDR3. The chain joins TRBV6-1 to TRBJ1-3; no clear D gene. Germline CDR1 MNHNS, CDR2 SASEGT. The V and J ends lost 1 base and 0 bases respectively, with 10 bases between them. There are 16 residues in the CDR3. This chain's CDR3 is CASSEGPRGSGNTIYF. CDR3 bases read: TGTGCCAGCAGTGAAGGCCCAAGAGGCTCTGGAAACACC.

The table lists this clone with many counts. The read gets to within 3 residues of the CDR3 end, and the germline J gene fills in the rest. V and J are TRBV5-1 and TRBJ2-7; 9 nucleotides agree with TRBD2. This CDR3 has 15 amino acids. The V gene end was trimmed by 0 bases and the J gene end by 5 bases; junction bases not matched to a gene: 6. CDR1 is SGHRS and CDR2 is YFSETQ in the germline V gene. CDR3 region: CASSLVSGGLDEQYF. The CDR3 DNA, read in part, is TGCGCCAGCAGCTTGGTAAGCGGGGGGCTCGACGAG.

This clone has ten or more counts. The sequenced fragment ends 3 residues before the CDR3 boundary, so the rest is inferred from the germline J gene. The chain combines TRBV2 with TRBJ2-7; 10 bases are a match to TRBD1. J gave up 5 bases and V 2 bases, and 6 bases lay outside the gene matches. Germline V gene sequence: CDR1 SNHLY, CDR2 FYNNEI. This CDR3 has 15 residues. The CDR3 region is CASSEIIGTGDEQYF. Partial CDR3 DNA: TGTGCCAGCAGTGAAATTATTGGGACAGGGGACGAG.

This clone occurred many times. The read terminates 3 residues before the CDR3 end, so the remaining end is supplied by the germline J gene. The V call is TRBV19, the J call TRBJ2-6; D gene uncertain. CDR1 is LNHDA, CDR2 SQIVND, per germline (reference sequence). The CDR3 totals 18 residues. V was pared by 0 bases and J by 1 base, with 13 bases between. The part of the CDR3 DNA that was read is TGTGCCAGTAGTATAGATCACGTACAAGGTTCTGGGGCCAACGTC. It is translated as CASSIDHVQGSGANV. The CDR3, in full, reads CASSIDHVQGSGANVLTF.

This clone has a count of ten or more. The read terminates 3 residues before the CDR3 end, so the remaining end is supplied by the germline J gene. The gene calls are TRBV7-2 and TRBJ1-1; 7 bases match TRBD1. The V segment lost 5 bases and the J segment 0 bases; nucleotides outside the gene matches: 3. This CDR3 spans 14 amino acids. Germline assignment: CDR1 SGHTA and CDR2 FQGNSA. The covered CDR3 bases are TGTGCCAGCAGCCCGGGACAGCTGAACACTGAA. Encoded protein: CASSPGQLNTE. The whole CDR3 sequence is CASSPGQLNTEAFF.

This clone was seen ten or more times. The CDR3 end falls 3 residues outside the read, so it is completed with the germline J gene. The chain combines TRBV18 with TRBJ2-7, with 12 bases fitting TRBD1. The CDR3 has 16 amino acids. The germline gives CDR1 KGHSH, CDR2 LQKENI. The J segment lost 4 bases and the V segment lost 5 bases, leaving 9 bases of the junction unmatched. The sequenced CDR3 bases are TGTGCCAGCTCAACAACGGGACAGGGGGCGCAATACGAG. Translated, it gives CASSTTGQGAQYE. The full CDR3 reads CASSTTGQGAQYEQYF.

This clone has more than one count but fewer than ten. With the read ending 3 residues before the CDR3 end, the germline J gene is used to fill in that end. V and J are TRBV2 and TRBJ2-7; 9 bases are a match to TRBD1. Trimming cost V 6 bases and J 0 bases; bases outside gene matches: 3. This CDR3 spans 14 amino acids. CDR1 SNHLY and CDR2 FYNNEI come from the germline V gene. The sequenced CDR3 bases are TGTGCCAGCAGGGGACAGGGCCTCTCCTACGAG. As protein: CASRGQGLSYE. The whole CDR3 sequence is CASRGQGLSYEQYF.

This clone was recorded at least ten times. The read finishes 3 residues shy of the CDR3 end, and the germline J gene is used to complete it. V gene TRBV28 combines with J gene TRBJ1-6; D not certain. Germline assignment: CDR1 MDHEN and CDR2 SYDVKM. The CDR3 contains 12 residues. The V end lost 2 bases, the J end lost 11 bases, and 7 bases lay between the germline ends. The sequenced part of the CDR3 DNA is TGTGCCAGCAGTTTACCGGGGACACCC. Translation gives CASSLPGTP. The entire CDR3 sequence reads CASSLPGTPLHF.

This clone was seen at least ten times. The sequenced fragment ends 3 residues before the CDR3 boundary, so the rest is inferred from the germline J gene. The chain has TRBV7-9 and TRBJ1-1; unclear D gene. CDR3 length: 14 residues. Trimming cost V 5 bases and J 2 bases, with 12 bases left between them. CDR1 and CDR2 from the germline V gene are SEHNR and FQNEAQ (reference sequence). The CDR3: CASSPPTANTEAFF. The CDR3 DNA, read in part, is TGTGCCAGCAGCCCCCCCACAGCTAACACTGAA.

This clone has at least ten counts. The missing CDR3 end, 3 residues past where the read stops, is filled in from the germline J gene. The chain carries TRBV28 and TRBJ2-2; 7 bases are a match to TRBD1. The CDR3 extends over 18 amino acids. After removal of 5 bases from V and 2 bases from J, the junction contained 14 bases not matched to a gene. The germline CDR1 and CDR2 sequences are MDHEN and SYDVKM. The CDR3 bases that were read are TGTGCCAGCAGTCCCACGCGTCCGACAGGGAGAAACACCGGGGAG. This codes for CASSPTRPTGRNTGE. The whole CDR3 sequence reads CASSPTRPTGRNTGELFF.